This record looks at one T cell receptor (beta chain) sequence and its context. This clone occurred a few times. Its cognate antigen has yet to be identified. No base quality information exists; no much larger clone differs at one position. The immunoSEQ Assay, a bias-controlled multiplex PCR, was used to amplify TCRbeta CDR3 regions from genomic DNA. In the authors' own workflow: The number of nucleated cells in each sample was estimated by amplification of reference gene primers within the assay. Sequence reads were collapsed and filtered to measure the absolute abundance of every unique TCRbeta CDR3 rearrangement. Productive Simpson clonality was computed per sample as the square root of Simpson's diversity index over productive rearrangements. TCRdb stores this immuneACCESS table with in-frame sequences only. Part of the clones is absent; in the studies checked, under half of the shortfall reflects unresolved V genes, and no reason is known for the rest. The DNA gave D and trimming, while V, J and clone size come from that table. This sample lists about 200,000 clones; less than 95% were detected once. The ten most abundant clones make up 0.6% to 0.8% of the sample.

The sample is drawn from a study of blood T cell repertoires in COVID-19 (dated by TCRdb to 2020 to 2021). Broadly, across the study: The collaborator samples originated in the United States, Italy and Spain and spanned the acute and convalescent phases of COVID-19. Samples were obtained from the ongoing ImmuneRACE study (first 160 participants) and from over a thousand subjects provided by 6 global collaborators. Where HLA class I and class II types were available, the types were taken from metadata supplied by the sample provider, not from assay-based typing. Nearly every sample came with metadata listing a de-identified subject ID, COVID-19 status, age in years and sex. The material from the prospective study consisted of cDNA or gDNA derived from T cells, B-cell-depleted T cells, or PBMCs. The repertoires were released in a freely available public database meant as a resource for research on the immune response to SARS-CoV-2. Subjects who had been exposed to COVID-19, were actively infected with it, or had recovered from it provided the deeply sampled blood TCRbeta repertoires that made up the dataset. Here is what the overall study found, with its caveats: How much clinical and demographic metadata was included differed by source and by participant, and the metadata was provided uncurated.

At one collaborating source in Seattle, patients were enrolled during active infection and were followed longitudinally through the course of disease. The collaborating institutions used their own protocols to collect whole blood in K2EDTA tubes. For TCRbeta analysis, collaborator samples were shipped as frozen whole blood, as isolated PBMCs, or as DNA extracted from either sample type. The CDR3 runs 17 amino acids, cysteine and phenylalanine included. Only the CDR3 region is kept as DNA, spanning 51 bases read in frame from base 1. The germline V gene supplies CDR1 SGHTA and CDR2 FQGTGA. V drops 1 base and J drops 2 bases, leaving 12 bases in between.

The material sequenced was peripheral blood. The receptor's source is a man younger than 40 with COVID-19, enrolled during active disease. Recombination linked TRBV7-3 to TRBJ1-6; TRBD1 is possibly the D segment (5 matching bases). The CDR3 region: CASSLIGGDPYNSPLHF. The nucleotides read TGTGCCAGCAGCTTAATAGGAGGGGACCCCTATAATTCACCCCTCCACTTT.